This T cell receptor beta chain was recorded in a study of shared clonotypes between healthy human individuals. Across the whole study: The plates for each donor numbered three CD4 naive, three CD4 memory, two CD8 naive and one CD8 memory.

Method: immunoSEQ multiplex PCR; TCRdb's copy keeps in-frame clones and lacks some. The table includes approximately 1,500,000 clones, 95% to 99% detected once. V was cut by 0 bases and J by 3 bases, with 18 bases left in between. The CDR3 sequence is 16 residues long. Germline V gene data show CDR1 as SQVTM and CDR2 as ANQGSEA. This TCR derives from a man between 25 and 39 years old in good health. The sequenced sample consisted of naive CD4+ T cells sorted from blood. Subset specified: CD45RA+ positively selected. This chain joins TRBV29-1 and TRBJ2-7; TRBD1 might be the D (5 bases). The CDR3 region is CSVEEFAGSGFYEQYF. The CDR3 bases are TGCAGCGTTGAAGAGTTCGCAGGGTCCGGCTTCTACGAGCAGTACTTC.